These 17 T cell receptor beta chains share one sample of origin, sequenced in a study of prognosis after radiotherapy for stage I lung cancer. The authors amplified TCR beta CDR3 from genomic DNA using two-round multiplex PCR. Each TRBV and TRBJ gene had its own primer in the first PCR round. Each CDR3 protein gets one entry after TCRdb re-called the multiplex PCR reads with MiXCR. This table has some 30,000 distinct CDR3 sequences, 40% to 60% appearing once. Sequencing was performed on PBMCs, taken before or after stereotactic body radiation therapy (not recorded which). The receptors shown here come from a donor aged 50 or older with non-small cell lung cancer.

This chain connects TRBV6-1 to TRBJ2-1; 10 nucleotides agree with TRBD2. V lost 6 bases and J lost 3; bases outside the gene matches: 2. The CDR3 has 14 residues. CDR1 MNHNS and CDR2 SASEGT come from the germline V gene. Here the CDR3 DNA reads TGTGCCAGCAGGCGACTAGCGGGCTACAATGAGCAGTTCTTC. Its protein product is CASRRLAGYNEQFF.

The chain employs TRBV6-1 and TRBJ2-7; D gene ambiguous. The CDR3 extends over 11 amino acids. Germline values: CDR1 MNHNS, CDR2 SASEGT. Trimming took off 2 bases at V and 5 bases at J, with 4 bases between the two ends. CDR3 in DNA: TGTGCCAGCAGTGAAATCCACGAGCAGTACTTC. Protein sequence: CASSEIHEQYF.

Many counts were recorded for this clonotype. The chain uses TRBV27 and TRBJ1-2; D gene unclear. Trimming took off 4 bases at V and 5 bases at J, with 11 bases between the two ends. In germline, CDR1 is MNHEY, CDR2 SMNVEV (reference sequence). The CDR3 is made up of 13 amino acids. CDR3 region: CASSSPVFYGYTF. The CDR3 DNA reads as TGTGCCAGCAGTTCCCCAGTTTTTTATGGCTACACCTTC.

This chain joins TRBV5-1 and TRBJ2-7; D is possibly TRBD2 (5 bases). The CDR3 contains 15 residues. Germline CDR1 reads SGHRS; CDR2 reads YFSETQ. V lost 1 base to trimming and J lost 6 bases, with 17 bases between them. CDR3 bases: TGCGCCAGCAGCTTGTCCGGAGGTACCCCTGCCGAGCAGTACTTC. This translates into CASSLSGGTPAEQYF.

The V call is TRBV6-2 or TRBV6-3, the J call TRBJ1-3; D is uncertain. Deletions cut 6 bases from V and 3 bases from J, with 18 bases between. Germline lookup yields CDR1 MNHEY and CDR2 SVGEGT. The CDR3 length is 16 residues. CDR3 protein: CASRLDGRADGNTIYF. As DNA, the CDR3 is TGTGCCAGCAGACTAGACGGTAGAGCTGATGGAAACACCATATATTTT.

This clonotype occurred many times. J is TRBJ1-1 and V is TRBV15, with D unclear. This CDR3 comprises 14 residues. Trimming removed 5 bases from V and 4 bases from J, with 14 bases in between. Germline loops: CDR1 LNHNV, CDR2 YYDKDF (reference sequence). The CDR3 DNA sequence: TGTGCCACCAGCCCCCTACGCAGTAGCACTGAAGCTTTCTTT. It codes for CATSPLRSSTEAFF.

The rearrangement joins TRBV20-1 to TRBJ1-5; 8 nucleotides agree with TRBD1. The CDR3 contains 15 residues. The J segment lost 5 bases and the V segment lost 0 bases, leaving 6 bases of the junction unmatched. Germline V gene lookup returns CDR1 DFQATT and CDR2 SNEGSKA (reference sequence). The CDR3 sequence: CSARDPRGQHQPQHF. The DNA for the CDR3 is TGCAGTGCTAGAGACCCCAGGGGGCAACATCAGCCCCAGCATTTT.

The CDR3 is CASSLGTGTGGGWNSPLHF. The CDR3 DNA reads TGTGCCAGCAGTTTAGGGACCGGGACAGGGGGAGGTTGGAATTCACCCCTCCACTTT. This rearrangement joins TRBV12-3 or TRBV12-4 to TRBJ1-6; 11 bases are a match to TRBD1. J was trimmed by 7 bases and V by 1 base; bases with no gene match: 12. There are 19 residues in the CDR3.

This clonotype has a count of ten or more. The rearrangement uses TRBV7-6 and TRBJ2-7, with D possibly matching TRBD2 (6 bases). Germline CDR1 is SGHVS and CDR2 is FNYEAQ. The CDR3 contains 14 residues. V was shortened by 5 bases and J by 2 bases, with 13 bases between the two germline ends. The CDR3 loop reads CASSKAGPTYEQYF. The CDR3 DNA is TGTGCCAGCAGCAAAGCGGGCCCAACCTACGAGCAGTACTTC.

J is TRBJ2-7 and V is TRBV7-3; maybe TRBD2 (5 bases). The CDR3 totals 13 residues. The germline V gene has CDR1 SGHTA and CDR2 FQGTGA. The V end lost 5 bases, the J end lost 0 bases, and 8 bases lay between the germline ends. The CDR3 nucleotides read TGTGCCAGCAGCAGCGGAAGCTCCTACGAGCAGTACTTC. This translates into CASSSGSSYEQYF.

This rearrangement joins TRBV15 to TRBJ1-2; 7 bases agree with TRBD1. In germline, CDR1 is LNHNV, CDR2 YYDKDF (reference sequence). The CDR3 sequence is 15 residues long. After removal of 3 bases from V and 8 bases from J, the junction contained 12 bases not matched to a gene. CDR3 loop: CATSSLTGLIDGYTF. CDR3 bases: TGTGCCACCAGCAGCCTGACAGGGTTAATAGACGGCTACACCTTC. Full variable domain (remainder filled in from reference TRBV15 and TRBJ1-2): DAMVIQNPRYQVTQFGKPVTLSCSQTLNHNVMYWYQQKSSQAPKLLFHYYDKDFNNEADTPDNFQSRRPNTSFCFLDIRSPGLGDTAMYLCATSSLTGLIDGYTFGSGTRLTVV.

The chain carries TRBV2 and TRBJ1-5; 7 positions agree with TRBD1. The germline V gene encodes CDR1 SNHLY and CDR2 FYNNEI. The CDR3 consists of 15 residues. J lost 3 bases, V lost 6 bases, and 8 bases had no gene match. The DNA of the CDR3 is TGTGCCAGCAGCGTGCAGGGGGGAATCAATCAGCCCCAGCATTTT. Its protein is CASSVQGGINQPQHF.

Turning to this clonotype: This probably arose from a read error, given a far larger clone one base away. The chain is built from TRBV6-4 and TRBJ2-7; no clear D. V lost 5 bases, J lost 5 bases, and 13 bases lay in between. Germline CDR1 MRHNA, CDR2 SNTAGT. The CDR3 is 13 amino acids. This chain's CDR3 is CASSYETYDEQYF. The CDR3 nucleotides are TGTGCCAGCAGTTACGAGACCTACGACGAGCAGTACTTC.

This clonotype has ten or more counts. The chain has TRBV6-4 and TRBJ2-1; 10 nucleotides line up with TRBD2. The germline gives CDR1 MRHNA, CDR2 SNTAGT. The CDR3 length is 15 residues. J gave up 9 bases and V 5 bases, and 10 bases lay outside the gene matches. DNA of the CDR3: TGTGCCAGCAGTCTAAGAACTAGCGGGATCAGTGAGCAGTTCTTC. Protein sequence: CASSLRTSGISEQFF.

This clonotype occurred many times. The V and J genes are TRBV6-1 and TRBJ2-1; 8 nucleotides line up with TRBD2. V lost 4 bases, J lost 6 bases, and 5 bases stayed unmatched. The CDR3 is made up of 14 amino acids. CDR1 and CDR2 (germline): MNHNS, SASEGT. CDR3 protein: CASSGSGIGNEQFF. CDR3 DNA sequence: TGTGCCAGCAGTGGTAGCGGGATTGGCAATGAGCAGTTCTTC.

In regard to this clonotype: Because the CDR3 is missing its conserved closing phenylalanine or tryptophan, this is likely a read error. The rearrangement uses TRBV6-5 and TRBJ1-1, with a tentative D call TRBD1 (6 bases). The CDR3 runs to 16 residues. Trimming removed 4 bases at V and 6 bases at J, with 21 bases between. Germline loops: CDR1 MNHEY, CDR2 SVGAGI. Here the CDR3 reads CASSSRTVGHFAEAFL. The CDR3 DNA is TGTGCCAGCAGTTCCCGGACAGTCGGGCATTTTGCTGAAGCTTTCCTT.

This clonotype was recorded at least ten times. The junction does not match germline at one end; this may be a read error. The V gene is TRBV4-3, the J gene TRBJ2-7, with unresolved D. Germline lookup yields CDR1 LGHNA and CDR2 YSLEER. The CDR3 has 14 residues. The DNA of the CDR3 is TGCGCCAGCAGCCAATTCGAGAGCTCCTGCGAGCAGTACTTC. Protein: CASSQFESSCEQYF.